Below are 27 T cell receptor beta chains sequenced from a single sample in a study of T cells in Graves' hyperthyroidism and ophthalmopathy. The TCR beta CDR3 regions underwent amplification using RNA transcripts as the source. The HTBI primer set drove a first-round RT-PCR of the TCR CDR3. One entry per CDR3 protein results from TCRdb running MiXCR on the multiplex PCR reads. Of fewer than 450,000 distinct CDR3 sequences in the sample, 15% to 20% were seen once. The sample consisted of blood. Receptor source: a man between 18 and 29 years old with Graves' ophthalmopathy.

The chain carries TRBV14 and TRBJ2-7; TRBD2 aligns across 9 bases. The CDR3 length is 16 residues. Per the germline V gene, CDR1 is SGHDN and CDR2 is FVKESK. The J segment lost 3 bases and the V segment lost 1 base, leaving 7 bases of the junction unmatched. The CDR3 sequence is CASSQARGGGVYEQYF. The CDR3 DNA is TGTGCCAGCAGCCAAGCCCGGGGCGGGGGGGTCTACGAGCAGTACTTC.

This clonotype was observed at least ten times. The chain carries TRBV2 and TRBJ2-7; TRBD2 might be the D (5 bases). The germline V gene has CDR1 SNHLY and CDR2 FYNNEI. The CDR3 is 12 amino acids. Trimming cost V 11 bases and J 3 bases, with 14 bases left between them. Here the CDR3 reads CASRELIYEQYF. CDR3 bases: TGTGCCTCGAGGGAACTCATCTACGAGCAGTACTTC. Complete variable domain (other parts from reference TRBV2 and TRBJ2-7): EPEVTQTPSHQVTQMGQEVILRCVPISNHLYFYWYRQILGQKVEFLVSFYNNEISEKSEIFDDQFSVERPDGSNFTLKIRSTKLEDSAMYFCASRELIYEQYFGPGTRLTVT.

V gene TRBV24-1 combines with J gene TRBJ2-5; 7 bases align to TRBD2. CDR1 is KGHDR and CDR2 is SFDVKD in the germline V gene. J lost 1 base, V lost 5 bases, and 3 bases had no gene match. This CDR3 contains 14 residues. The CDR3 DNA is TGTGCCACCAGTGGAGCGGGGCTCCAAGAGACCCAGTACTTC. This translates into CATSGAGLQETQYF.

This clonotype was recorded many times. This chain connects TRBV5-1 to TRBJ1-4; maybe TRBD1 (5 bases). Deletions cut 4 bases from V and 4 bases from J, with 14 bases between. Looked up from germline, CDR1 is SGHRS and CDR2 is YFSETQ. The CDR3 loop spans 15 amino acids. CDR3 loop: CASSPQGTRNEKLFF. DNA for the CDR3: TGCGCCAGCAGCCCGCAGGGTACCCGTAATGAAAAACTGTTTTTT. Full variable domain (rest looked up from reference TRBV5-1 and TRBJ1-4): KAGVTQTPRYLIKTRGQQVTLSCSPISGHRSVSWYQQTPGQGLQFLFEYFSETQRNKGNFPGRFSGRQFSNSRSEMNVSTLELGDSALYLCASSPQGTRNEKLFFGSGTQLSVL.

Many counts were recorded for this clonotype. The chain uses TRBV5-1 and TRBJ2-1, with 9 bases fitting TRBD1. The CDR3 consists of 15 residues. V lost 0 bases to trimming and J lost 4 bases; unmatched junction nucleotides: 2. From germline, CDR1 is SGHRS and CDR2 YFSETQ. CDR3 DNA sequence: TGCGCCAGCAGCTTGGGGGACAGGGATTACAATGAGCAGTTCTTC. This translates into CASSLGDRDYNEQFF.

Only a few counts were recorded for this clonotype. J is TRBJ2-1 and V is TRBV20-1; 8 bases match TRBD2. This CDR3 has 17 residues. Trimming took 0 bases from V and 0 from J; bases not matched to a gene: 7. Germline CDR1 and CDR2: DFQATT and SNEGSKA (reference sequence). CDR3 region: CSARDLGAGDSYNEQFF. The CDR3 DNA reads TGCAGTGCTAGAGATCTAGGAGCGGGGGACTCCTACAATGAGCAGTTCTTC.

At least ten counts were recorded for this clonotype. The chain recombines TRBV11-1 with TRBJ1-1; D uncertain. Per the germline V gene, CDR1 is SGHAT and CDR2 is FQDESV (reference sequence). Trimming removed 3 bases from V and 6 bases from J, with 14 bases in between. This CDR3 has 14 amino acids. The CDR3: CASSLTLLKAEAFF. The CDR3 bases are TGTGCCAGCAGCTTGACGCTCCTCAAGGCTGAAGCTTTCTTT.

This clonotype was recorded many times. This sequence joins TRBV24-1 and TRBJ2-7; 9 nucleotides match TRBD1. The CDR3 spans 16 residues. With V trimmed by 3 bases and J by 2 bases, 7 bases remained unmatched. Germline-derived CDR1 and CDR2 are KGHDR and SFDVKD. This CDR3 is CATSDLGQGGTYEQYF. DNA of the CDR3: TGTGCCACCAGTGATCTGGGACAGGGAGGGACCTACGAGCAGTACTTC.

This clonotype occurred a few times. CDR3 amino acids: CSARVGGPNTGELFF. The CDR3 DNA reads TGCAGTGCTAGAGTGGGAGGGCCGAACACCGGGGAGCTGTTTTTT. The V gene is TRBV20-1, the J gene TRBJ2-2; 7 bases are a match to TRBD2. Germline V gives CDR1 DFQATT, CDR2 SNEGSKA (reference sequence). This CDR3 is built from 15 residues. With 1 base clipped from V and 0 bases from J, the junction kept 2 bases outside the gene matches.

This clonotype was seen ten or more times. This chain uses TRBV20-1 with TRBJ2-5; possibly TRBD2 for D (7 bases). Germline CDR1 and CDR2: DFQATT and SNEGSKA (reference sequence). Trimming took off 0 bases at V and 5 bases at J, with 13 bases between the two ends. The length of the CDR3 is 14 residues. The CDR3 protein is CSAREGGAGETQYF. Written as DNA, the CDR3 is TGCAGTGCTAGAGAGGGGGGGGCGGGGGAGACCCAGTACTTC.

V usage is TRBV6-4 and J usage is TRBJ1-6; a possible D gene is TRBD1 (5 bases). The CDR3 runs to 15 residues. V shed 0 bases and J shed 8 bases, with 11 bases lying between them. The germline V gene has CDR1 MRHNA and CDR2 SNTAGT. As DNA, the CDR3 is TGTGCCAGCAGTGACTCGGGGGAAGGGGATTCACCCCTCCACTTT. It is translated as CASSDSGEGDSPLHF.

Only a few counts were recorded for this clonotype. This chain uses TRBV11-2 with TRBJ2-3, with TRBD2 as a possible D gene (6 bases). The CDR3 loop spans 15 amino acids. The V end was cut by 5 bases, the J end by 3 bases, with 15 bases between. CDR1 SGHAT and CDR2 FQNNGV come from the germline V gene. The CDR3 protein is CASSRGSFRTDTQYF. DNA of the CDR3: TGTGCCAGCAGCCGGGGGTCGTTTCGAACAGATACGCAGTATTTT.

This clonotype was seen a handful of times. The rearrangement uses TRBV3-1 and TRBJ1-6; D is perhaps TRBD1 (6 bases). The length of the CDR3 is 17 residues. Germline values: CDR1 LGHDT, CDR2 YNNKEL (reference sequence). Deletions cut 1 base from V and 3 bases from J, with 13 bases between. CDR3 nucleotides: TGTGCCAGCAGCCAAGGATATAGGACAGTCTATAATTCACCCCTCCACTTT. Translated, it gives CASSQGYRTVYNSPLHF.

This chain links TRBV28 with TRBJ1-1, with D hard to call. The V gene's germline CDR1 is MDHEN and CDR2 SYDVKM. The CDR3 is made up of 14 amino acids. Trimming pared 7 bases from V and 0 bases from J, leaving 12 bases between. The DNA of the CDR3 is TGTGCCAGCACCCCTTGGGTCATGAACACTGAAGCTTTCTTT. Its protein is CASTPWVMNTEAFF.

The CDR3 loop is CSVRVSEAFF. CDR3 DNA: TGCAGCGTCAGGGTCTCTGAAGCTTTCTTT. The rearrangement joins TRBV29-1 to TRBJ1-1; maybe TRBD1 (5 bases). This CDR3 has 10 residues. V was clipped by 6 bases and J by 6 bases, with 8 bases between them. In germline, CDR1 is SQVTM, CDR2 ANQGSEA. The variable domain in full, completed from reference TRBV29-1 and TRBJ1-1, reads SAVISQKPSRDICQRGTSLTIQCQVDSQVTMMFWYRQQPGQSLTLIATANQGSEATYESGFVIDKFPISRPNLTFSTLTVSNMSPEDSSIYLCSVRVSEAFFGQGTRLTVV.

This clonotype was observed a few times. The J gene is TRBJ2-1, the V gene TRBV7-9; 9 nucleotides agree with TRBD1. The ends lost 3 bases at V and 3 bases at J; junction bases unmatched: 6. Germline-derived CDR1 and CDR2 are SEHNR and FQNEAQ (reference sequence). This CDR3 has 16 amino acids. Here the CDR3 DNA reads TGTGCCAGCAGCTTCCAACCGGGACAGGGCTACAATGAGCAGTTCTTC. As protein: CASSFQPGQGYNEQFF.

The chain is built from TRBV12-3 or TRBV12-4 and TRBJ2-3; the D gene could be TRBD1 or TRBD2 (5 bases each). The CDR3 totals 11 residues. The V end was cut by 4 bases, the J end by 12 bases, with 11 bases between. The CDR3: CASSSPGLQYF. The CDR3, as DNA: TGTGCCAGCAGTTCCCCGGGGCTCCAGTATTTT.

The CDR3 coding sequence is TGTGCCAGCAGCGCCGATGCGTTCACAGATACGCAGTATTTT. Amino acids: CASSADAFTDTQYF. The chain links TRBV9 to TRBJ2-3; D is undetermined. Germline V lookup: CDR1 SGDLS, CDR2 YYNGEE. With 3 bases removed from V and 2 bases from J, the gap between germline ends came to 10 bases. There are 14 residues in the CDR3.

In this sample, this clonotype turned up a few times. This rearrangement joins TRBV24-1 to TRBJ2-7, with D unclear. CDR3 length: 16 residues. Trimming cost V 9 bases and J 0 bases, with 20 bases left between them. Germline V lookup: CDR1 KGHDR, CDR2 SFDVKD. DNA of the CDR3: TGTGCCACCCGGCAAGGCGCGCATCCTAGCTCCTACGAGCAGTACTTC. This sequence encodes CATRQGAHPSSYEQYF.

This clonotype was recorded a few times. The chain has TRBV5-1 and TRBJ2-7, with 7 bases matching TRBD1. The V and J ends lost 5 bases and 4 bases, in that order; junction bases with no gene match: 15. In germline, CDR1 is SGHRS, CDR2 YFSETQ. The CDR3 totals 16 residues. CDR3 coding DNA: TGCGCCAGCAGTTTAGAACCGGGACAGAGACGATACGAGCAGTACTTC. Amino acids: CASSLEPGQRRYEQYF.

This clonotype occurred many times. The rearrangement links TRBV20-1 to TRBJ2-3, with 8 positions matching TRBD2. The CDR3 length is 12 residues. CDR1 DFQATT and CDR2 SNEGSKA come from the germline V gene (reference sequence). J was trimmed by 4 bases and V by 7 bases; bases with no gene match: 4. This chain's CDR3 is CSGQRGPDTQYF. The CDR3 nucleotides read TGCAGTGGGCAGCGGGGGCCAGATACGCAGTATTTT.

There are many counts of this clonotype. The chain is built from TRBV20-1 and TRBJ2-3; a weak D match, TRBD2 (5 bases). The CDR3 spans 13 residues. V lost 6 bases to trimming and J lost 11 bases, with 21 bases between them. CDR1 and CDR2 (germline): DFQATT, SNEGSKA (reference sequence). The CDR3 is CSAPRAAVGVQYF. CDR3 in DNA: TGCAGTGCACCGAGGGCGGCAGTCGGGGTGCAGTATTTT.

This clonotype was seen a few times. The gene calls are TRBV14 and TRBJ2-7; D not certain. The CDR3 spans 14 residues. Germline CDR1 is SGHDN and CDR2 is FVKESK. V lost 4 bases and J lost 7, with 17 bases in between. This chain's CDR3 is CASSPASRIWEQYF. CDR3 bases: TGTGCCAGCAGCCCGGCCTCCCGAATTTGGGAGCAGTACTTC.

The J gene is TRBJ1-2, the V gene TRBV20-1, with 8 bases fitting TRBD1. The CDR3 is made up of 15 amino acids. The ends lost 0 bases at V and 7 bases at J; junction bases unmatched: 10. The germline V gene encodes CDR1 DFQATT and CDR2 SNEGSKA (reference sequence). CDR3 region: CSARDYNRGVRGYTF. CDR3 coding DNA: TGCAGTGCTAGAGATTATAACAGGGGGGTCCGTGGCTACACCTTC.

This clonotype has ten or more counts. The chain combines TRBV2 with TRBJ2-7; maybe TRBD1 (6 bases). From germline, CDR1 is SNHLY and CDR2 FYNNEI. Trimming removed 8 bases at V and 4 bases at J, with 15 bases between. The CDR3 is 13 amino acids. The CDR3 coding sequence is TGTGCCAGCGCACAGGGAGAGGGTTACGAGCAGTACTTC. It is translated as CASAQGEGYEQYF.

The chain combines TRBV5-1 with TRBJ2-1; TRBD1 is a possible D gene (5 bases). This CDR3 contains 15 residues. In germline, CDR1 is SGHRS, CDR2 YFSETQ. V lost 5 bases, J lost 0 bases, and 12 bases lay in between. CDR3 nucleotide sequence: TGCGCCAGCAGTTCCGACAGAAGCTCCTACAATGAGCAGTTCTTC. Protein: CASSSDRSSYNEQFF.

This chain links TRBV7-6 with TRBJ2-2, with TRBD1 matching over 10 bases. J lost 1 base, V lost 4 bases, and 6 bases had no gene match. This CDR3 has 17 residues. Germline V lookup: CDR1 SGHVS, CDR2 FNYEAQ. In DNA, the CDR3 is TGTGCCAGCAGCTGGCCTCGGACAGGGGGGAACACCGGGGAGCTGTTTTTT. This encodes CASSWPRTGGNTGELFF.